Presented here are 20 T cell receptor beta chains from one specimen sequenced in a study of T cells in Graves' hyperthyroidism and ophthalmopathy. Amplification targeted TCR beta CDR3 regions from RNA transcripts. TCR CDR3 regions were first amplified by RT-PCR with HTBI primers. TCRdb re-called the multiplex PCR reads through MiXCR, storing one row per CDR3 protein. Among around 500,000 distinct CDR3 sequences listed, 11% to 15% were seen once. The specimen was blood. The receptors derive from a woman aged 40 to 49 with Graves' hyperthyroidism.

This clonotype appeared a few times. The genes are TRBV28 and TRBJ1-5; 7 bases line up with TRBD1. Germline V gene lookup returns CDR1 MDHEN and CDR2 SYDVKM. Unmatched junction bases numbered 5, after V lost 3 bases and J lost 6 bases. This CDR3 is 14 amino acids long. The CDR3 loop reads CASSLSGDSQPQHF. The DNA for the CDR3 is TGTGCCAGCAGTTTGTCAGGGGACAGTCAGCCCCAGCATTTT. Using reference TRBV28 and TRBJ1-5 for the parts outside the CDR3, the full variable domain is DVKVTQSSRYLVKRTGEKVFLECVQDMDHENMFWYRQDPGLGLRLIYFSYDVKMKEKGDIPEGYSVSREKKERFSLILESASTNQTSMYLCASSLSGDSQPQHFGDGTRLSIL.

This clonotype turned up a few times. The CDR3 DNA reads TGCGCCAGCAGCTATGGGGTGGACGGGGAGCTGTTTTTT. The encoded protein is CASSYGVDGELFF. The chain has TRBV5-1 and TRBJ2-2, with unresolved D. The germline V and J ends were trimmed by 3 bases and 7 bases, with 10 bases remaining between them. CDR3 length: 13 amino acids. The germline V gene encodes CDR1 SGHRS and CDR2 YFSETQ.

This clonotype was seen a few times. The chain combines TRBV7-3 with TRBJ2-2; possible D gene TRBD1, 6 bases. Trimming took 5 bases from V and 6 from J, leaving 13 bases between them. From germline, CDR1 is SGHTA and CDR2 FQGTGA. The CDR3 runs 14 residues. The CDR3 DNA is TGTGCCAGCAGCCCAGGGGCGGAATCCGGGGAGCTGTTTTTT. Translated: CASSPGAESGELFF.

As concerns this clonotype: With a much larger clone just one base away, this may be a read error. This is likely a read error, given that the CDR3 carries no conserved phenylalanine or tryptophan at its end. The chain couples TRBV7-9 to TRBJ2-6; D is unclear. The length of the CDR3 is 22 residues. CDR1 SEHNR and CDR2 FQNEAQ come from the germline V gene (reference sequence). V shed 2 bases and J shed 0 bases, with 26 bases lying between them. The CDR3 nucleotides are TGTGCCAGCAGCTTAAGTTACGGGCCTCAGACCGTACTTACCTCTGGGGCCAACGTCCTGACTCTC. This gives the protein CASSLSYGPQTVLTSGANVLTL.

This clonotype was seen repeatedly, ten times or more. The V and J genes are TRBV28 and TRBJ1-5; TRBD1 agrees at 10 bases. V was pared by 6 bases and J by 4 bases, with 6 bases of the junction left unmatched. The CDR3 spans 15 residues. Germline CDR1 reads MDHEN; CDR2 reads SYDVKM. The CDR3 DNA reads as TGTGCCAGCAGACGCCCGGACAGGGGGAATCAGCCCCAGCATTTT. This gives the protein CASRRPDRGNQPQHF.

This clonotype came up many times. V is TRBV4-1 and J is TRBJ2-7; 13 bases match TRBD2. The CDR3 runs 15 residues. The junction had 2 bases not matched to a gene; V was cut back by 0 bases and J by 6 bases. Germline-derived CDR1 and CDR2 are MGHRA and YSYEKL. The CDR3 reads CASSQEGLAGIEQYF. CDR3 bases: TGCGCCAGCAGCCAAGAGGGACTAGCGGGAATCGAGCAGTACTTC.

This chain uses TRBV4-1 with TRBJ2-6; D gene uncertain. From germline, CDR1 is MGHRA and CDR2 YSYEKL. Trimming left V 0 bases short and J 2 bases short, with 2 bases between. This CDR3 contains 14 residues. Here the CDR3 DNA reads TGCGCCAGCAGCCAAGAAGCTGGGGCCAACGTCCTGACTTTC. Translating it yields CASSQEAGANVLTF.

This clonotype was recorded many times. The genes are TRBV11-1 and TRBJ2-7; D ambiguous. CDR3 size: 14 residues. CDR1 is SGHAT and CDR2 is FQDESV in the germline V gene (reference sequence). The ends were cut back, 1 base at V and 2 bases at J, with 9 bases in the middle. The CDR3 region is CASSLDLYTYEQYF. CDR3 nucleotide sequence: TGTGCCAGCAGCTTAGACCTCTACACCTACGAGCAGTACTTC.

This chain links TRBV9 with TRBJ2-3, with D possibly TRBD2 on 6 matching bases. The CDR3 loop spans 15 amino acids. V gave up 3 bases and J gave up 4 bases, with 15 bases separating them. Germline assignment: CDR1 SGDLS and CDR2 YYNGEE. The CDR3 coding sequence is TGTGCCAGCAGCGCCCGGAGCGGAGGGGCAGATACGCAGTATTTT. The encoded protein is CASSARSGGADTQYF.

The chain has TRBV20-1 and TRBJ2-7; a weak D match, TRBD2 (6 bases). This CDR3 is 13 amino acids long. V lost 0 bases and J lost 6, with 12 bases in between. Germline loops: CDR1 DFQATT, CDR2 SNEGSKA (reference sequence). DNA of the CDR3: TGCAGTGCTAGAGATACTAGCCAAGGCGAGCAGTACTTC. Its protein is CSARDTSQGEQYF.

In this sample, this clonotype turned up many times. The rearrangement links TRBV2 to TRBJ1-2, with a possible D match to TRBD1 (5 bases). CDR1 and CDR2 from the germline V gene are SNHLY and FYNNEI. Trimming pared 5 bases from V and 5 bases from J, leaving 15 bases between. This CDR3 is built from 14 residues. The CDR3 loop is CASSLGRAEYGYTF. CDR3 nucleotides: TGTGCCAGCAGTTTAGGCAGGGCGGAATATGGCTACACCTTC.

In its sample, this clonotype was seen many times. The chain carries TRBV2 and TRBJ2-1; D not resolved. Trimming pared 4 bases from V and 1 base from J, leaving 5 bases between. Germline V gene data show CDR1 as SNHLY and CDR2 as FYNNEI. This CDR3 comprises 13 residues. The CDR3 loop reads CASSALSYNEQFF. The CDR3 DNA follows: TGTGCCAGCAGTGCTTTGTCCTACAATGAGCAGTTCTTC.

This clonotype was found many times. The J gene is TRBJ1-1, the V gene TRBV7-8; D unresolved. Trimming removed 5 bases at V and 6 bases at J, with 10 bases between. Per germline, CDR1 SGHVS and CDR2 FQNEAQ. The CDR3 extends over 12 amino acids. The CDR3 nucleotides are TGTGCCAGCAGCCCCTCGCTCCCTGAAGCTTTCTTT. It codes for CASSPSLPEAFF.

This clonotype was found a few times. The V call is TRBV6-5, the J call TRBJ2-1, with 8 bases aligning to TRBD1. V gave up 1 base and J gave up 8 bases; unmatched junction bases: 10. CDR3 length: 16 amino acids. CDR1 MNHEY and CDR2 SVGAGI come from the germline V gene. The CDR3 coding sequence is TGTGCCAGCAGTTACTTTACAGGGGGTCGTAGCGATGAGCAGTTCTTC. Its translation is CASSYFTGGRSDEQFF.

There are many counts of this clonotype. The genes are TRBV7-2 and TRBJ2-7, with 10 bases aligning to TRBD1. Germline V gene sequence: CDR1 SGHTA, CDR2 FQGNSA. The trim removed 5 bases at V and 3 bases at J, leaving 7 bases unmatched. This CDR3 region has 15 residues. Here the CDR3 DNA reads TGTGCCAGCAGCAGGACAGGGGGGAAATTCTACGAGCAGTACTTC. Translated, it gives CASSRTGGKFYEQYF.

In regard to this clonotype: A clone one base away is much larger, so this may be a read error. The CDR3 carries no conserved terminal phenylalanine or tryptophan, so it likely arises from a read error. The rearrangement links TRBV3-1 to TRBJ2-5; D not certain. The ends were cut back, 7 bases at V and 5 bases at J, with 17 bases in the middle. Germline lookup yields CDR1 LGHDT and CDR2 YNNKEL (reference sequence). This CDR3 is 14 amino acids long. The CDR3 spells CASIPGVGSETQYL. The CDR3, as DNA: TGTGCCAGCATTCCCGGTGTGGGGTCGGAGACCCAGTACCTC.

This clonotype was detected ten times or more. The V call is TRBV11-1, the J call TRBJ2-7; 7 bases match TRBD2. This CDR3 comprises 18 residues. Germline CDR1 SGHAT, CDR2 FQDESV (reference sequence). The trim removed 2 bases at V and 0 bases at J, leaving 13 bases unmatched. The CDR3 sequence is CASSLWSGARVGSYEQYF. The CDR3 nucleotides read TGTGCCAGCAGCTTATGGAGCGGGGCTCGAGTGGGCTCCTACGAGCAGTACTTC.

In its sample, this clonotype was seen many times. The V gene is TRBV11-2, the J gene TRBJ1-1, with D uncertain. Looked up from germline, CDR1 is SGHAT and CDR2 is FQNNGV. The CDR3 covers 15 residues. Deletions cut 5 bases from V and 0 bases from J, with 13 bases between. The CDR3 DNA follows: TGTGCCAGCAGCCGTAGGTCGGGGTTGAACACTGAAGCTTTCTTT. Amino acids: CASSRRSGLNTEAFF.

The rearrangement links TRBV6-1 to TRBJ1-5, with D hard to call. Germline assignment: CDR1 MNHNS and CDR2 SASEGT. The CDR3 is made up of 12 amino acids. Trimming removed 3 bases from V and 4 bases from J, with 4 bases in between. The CDR3 loop reads CASSEPNQPQHF. The CDR3, as DNA: TGTGCCAGCAGTGAGCCAAATCAGCCCCAGCATTTT.

The rearrangement uses TRBV28 and TRBJ2-2; 12 bases align to TRBD2. The CDR3 extends over 16 amino acids. CDR1 is MDHEN and CDR2 is SYDVKM in the germline V gene. V shed 8 bases, J shed 8 bases, and the junction held 12 bases outside the gene matches. CDR3 nucleotides: TGTGCCAGCGCGGGATTGACTAGCGGGAGCAGAGGGGAGCTGTTTTTT. Translating it yields CASAGLTSGSRGELFF.